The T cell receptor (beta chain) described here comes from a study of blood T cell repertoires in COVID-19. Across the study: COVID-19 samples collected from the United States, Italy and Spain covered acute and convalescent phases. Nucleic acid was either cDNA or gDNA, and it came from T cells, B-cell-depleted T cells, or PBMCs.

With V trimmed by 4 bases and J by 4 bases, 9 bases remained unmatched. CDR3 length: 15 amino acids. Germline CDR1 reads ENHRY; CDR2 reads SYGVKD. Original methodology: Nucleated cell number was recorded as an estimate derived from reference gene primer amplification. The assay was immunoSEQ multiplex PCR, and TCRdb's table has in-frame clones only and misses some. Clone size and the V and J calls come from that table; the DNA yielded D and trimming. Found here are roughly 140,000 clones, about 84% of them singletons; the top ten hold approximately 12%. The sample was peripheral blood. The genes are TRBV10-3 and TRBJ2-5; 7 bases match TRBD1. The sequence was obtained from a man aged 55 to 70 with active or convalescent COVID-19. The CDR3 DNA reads TGTGCCATCAGTGCTTCTGGGGACAGACCAGAGACCCAGTACTTC. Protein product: CAISASGDRPETQYF.